This T cell receptor (beta chain) came from a study of T cell repertoires in cytomegalovirus infection. Study-level background: Well-studied HLA-B-restricted CMV epitopes were used in the study alongside recently identified HLA-C-restricted ones. TCR beta signatures that were public indicated CMV infection and matching HLA type.

The CDR3 runs to 14 residues. The V and J ends lost 4 bases and 0 bases respectively, with 7 bases between them. This clonotype has a count of ten or more. Antigen specificity is unknown. TCRdb re-called the reads with MiXCR, one entry per CDR3 protein. The sample includes roughly 51,000 distinct CDR3 sequences, around 20% seen only once; the top ten take around 27%. Overall study findings and caveats: Clonotypes of TCR beta that were HLA-C-restricted and CMV-specific dominated the ex vivo response. Identification of carriers of CMV plus the relevant HLA was achieved through cumulative public TCR beta family frequency.

The source of this sequence is a human donor in good health (CMV status not recorded). Some clones in this sample may be carry-over from other donors' samples. The chain employs TRBV12-3 or TRBV12-4 and TRBJ1-5; D uncertain. The starting material was CD8+ T cells from cultured PBMCs, obtained from culture after CMV antigen stimulation. The CDR3 sequence is CASSSGNSNQPQHF. DNA of the CDR3: TGTGCCAGCAGTTCGGGGAATAGCAATCAGCCCCAGCATTTT.